This T cell receptor (beta chain) was sequenced for a study of T cells after yellow fever vaccination (dated by TCRdb to between 2018 and 2021). Broadly, across the study: The SMART-Seq v4 Ultra Low Input RNA kit was used to prepare libraries from fractions with low cell numbers. To follow T-cell clones before and after primary and booster YFV17D yellow fever vaccination, bulk TCR alpha and beta repertoires were sequenced over time. Two healthy male donors, one aged 18 to 30 and one aged 30 to 40 years, were included in the cohort. Bulk PBMC replicates and cell subsets were isolated from blood drawn at multiple timepoints before and after both primary and secondary immunization.

Points the paper makes about the study in general: Most clones expanded after primary vaccination were re-detected after the booster (almost 97% of CD4 and 80% to 90% of CD8), suggesting broad memory maintenance. The study included only two donors, which limits how far the findings can be generalized. A small share of clonotypes was detected in both CD4 and CD8 compartments, with the overlap likely arising from convergent recombination. Because abundant contaminating clonotypes from the bulk population could be contained in FACS-sorted repertoires, computational filtering was required. Compared with the primary T-cell response, the secondary T-cell response was faster but weaker, reaching its peak on day 5 rather than on day 15.

Synthesis of TCR cDNA relied on 5'RACE template switching, a step that introduced a universal primer site along with unique molecular identifiers. cDNA synthesis was primed from both the TCR alpha and TCR beta constant segments. Library amplification used two PCR steps, and the second PCR step added sample barcodes and sequencing adapters. Sequencing of libraries was done on Illumina HiSeq 2500 (2x100 bp) or NovaSeq (2x150 bp). As for how the authors treated the data: Demultiplexing of reads and collapsing into UMI consensus sequences were performed with MIGEC, and V(D)J alignment was carried out with MiXCR. Clonotypes responding to the vaccine were identified with edgeR on replicate PBMC samples, with the criteria of FDR below 0.01 and a log2 fold change above 5 up to day 15. Each bulk clonotype was labeled CD4 or CD8 based on which sequenced repertoire, CD4 or CD8, contained the clonotype at higher abundance. Clones were called with MiXCR by TCRdb after fastp trimmed the public reads at Q25, and only in-frame beta chains were retained. Every CDR3 protein is listed once, alongside the most common genes and DNA of its rows. The V and J calls come from TCRdb's annotation, not from the publication. The sample yields 450,000 to 650,000 distinct CDR3 sequences; roughly 14% were counted once. About 14% of the sample belongs to the ten largest clones.

What this sample's treatment or condition label stands for: live attenuated yellow fever vaccine strain. Two biological replicates of bulk PBMCs were collected at each blood-draw timepoint. PBMCs were isolated from peripheral blood using a standard Ficoll-Paque protocol. RNA was extracted with TriZol from bulk PBMCs, CD4 and CD8 fractions, and dextramer-positive and dextramer-negative fractions. The sample holds a few counts of this clonotype. Its antigen specificity is not known. No clone much larger than this one lies a single base away; base qualities are absent. The germline V gene (reference sequence) sets CDR1 to SEHNR and CDR2 to FQNEAQ. The CDR3 runs 15 amino acids, cysteine and phenylalanine included. This entry keeps only the CDR3 DNA: 45 bases, framed from base 1. V is pared back by 4 bases and J by 5 bases, with 14 bases lying between the germline termini.

This receptor was obtained from a man aged 25 to 45 who received the YFV17D yellow fever vaccine. Recombination connected TRBV7-9 to TRBJ2-2; possibly the D gene is TRBD2, per 8 matching bases. This specimen was PBMCs, taken on the day of the yellow fever booster vaccination. Read as DNA, the sequence is TGTGCCAGCAGCTCCCGGGAGGGGGCGACCGGGGAGCTGTTTTTT. This encodes CASSSREGATGELFF.